This TCR beta chain appears in the sequencing data of a study of CD8 T cells in Susac syndrome. A quantity of roughly 0.5 to 1 ug RNA underwent reverse transcription using random hexamers. TCRdb reprocessed the immunoSEQ multiplex PCR reads via MiXCR and lists one record per CDR3 protein. Of 150,000 to 200,000 distinct CDR3 sequences in the sample, about 95% were seen once. The CDR3 extends over 17 amino acids. The V segment lost 2 bases and the J segment 0 bases; nucleotides outside the gene matches: 6. CDR1 ENHRY and CDR2 SYGVKD come from the germline V gene. The clonotype originates from a human donor with multiple sclerosis. This chain connects TRBV10-3 to TRBJ2-2; 7 bases are a match to TRBD1. Material: CD8+ T cells from PBMCs. CDR3 nucleotides: TGTGCCATCAGTGAGAGGGGGACAGCCGCGAACACCGGGGAGCTGTTTTTT. Its protein is CAISERGTAANTGELFF.